This T cell receptor beta chain was obtained from a study of chemoradiotherapy in HPV16-positive cancers. Whole-study context: Candidate HPV-specific T-cell clones and common TCR motifs came from functional assays in two HPV16-positive patients.

Repertoires were sampled repeatedly during chemoradiotherapy. Study observations and caveats: Non-HPV-specific T cells did not expand in tumors during treatment, whereas candidate HPV-specific clones and E7-related motifs did.

As to this clone: Its cognate antigen is unknown.

The V segment lost 6 bases and the J segment 5 bases; nucleotides outside the gene matches: 2. CDR1 and CDR2 (germline): MNHNS, SASEGT. This CDR3 contains 13 residues. Sequenced by immunoSEQ multiplex PCR; TCRdb stores in-frame clones only, minus some. The sample consists of fewer than 6,000 clones, 85% of them appearing once. This specimen consisted of tumor tissue, obtained from a patient who underwent chemoradiotherapy. The chain links TRBV6-1 to TRBJ2-2; 8 nucleotides align to TRBD1. The TCR originated in a human donor with HPV-associated anogenital cancer. The CDR3 nucleotides are TGTGCCAGCAGACGACAGGGGACCGGGGAGCTGTTTTTT. Protein product: CASRRQGTGELFF.